Sequencing of this TCR beta chain was carried out in a study of cytomegalovirus exposure and HLA in healthy donors. Study in general: Genotyping of some 390 donors showed that around 86% belonged to the Caucasian-associated ancestry cluster. Study-wide points: Donors belonging to an Asian-associated ancestry cluster reportedly showed fewer N-insertions in productive TCRs than the roughly 670-donor mean, according to what a later analysis found.

This PCR relied on a set of 60 Vbeta primers and 13 Jbeta primers. As processed by the authors: Counted up in a later analysis, unique TCR beta chains came to approximately 83 million, with some 11 million shared. Assay: immunoSEQ multiplex PCR; the TCRdb copy retains only in-frame clones and omits some. V, J and clone size derive from that table, while D and trimming were established from the DNA sequence. The sample shows 150,000 or so clones, almost 80% of them seen only once. The V and J ends lost 4 bases and 4 bases, in that order; junction bases with no gene match: 19. The germline V gene encodes CDR1 SGHRS and CDR2 YFSETQ. This CDR3 has 19 residues. Healthy bone marrow donors made up the cohort. Concerning this clone: The antigen remains unidentified.

The clonotype was recovered from a female donor in good health and CMV-seronegative. This chain connects TRBV5-1 to TRBJ1-2; 10 bases map to TRBD1. The sequencing sample was made of PBMCs. The CDR3 nucleotides are TGCGCCAGCAGCCTGGTAAGGGACAGGGGTTCCCTAAGGAGCTATGGCTACACCTTC. Translated: CASSLVRDRGSLRSYGYTF.